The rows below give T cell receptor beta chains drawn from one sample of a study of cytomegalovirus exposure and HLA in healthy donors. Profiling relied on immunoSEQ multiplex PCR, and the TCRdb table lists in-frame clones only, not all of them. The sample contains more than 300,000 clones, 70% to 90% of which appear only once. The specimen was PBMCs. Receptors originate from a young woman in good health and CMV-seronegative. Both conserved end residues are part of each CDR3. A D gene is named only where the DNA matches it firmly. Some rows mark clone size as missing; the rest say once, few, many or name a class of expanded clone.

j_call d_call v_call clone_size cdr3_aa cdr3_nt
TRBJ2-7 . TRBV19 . CASSAGRTYEQYF TGTGCCAGTAGTGCAGGCCGCACCTACGAGCAGTACTTC
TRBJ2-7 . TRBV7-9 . CASSLVVGTYRDEQYF TGTGCCAGCAGCTTAGTAGTCGGGACATATCGGGACGAGCAGTACTTC
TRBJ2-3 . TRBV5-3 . CARSRPGQGESTDTQYF TGTGCCAGAAGCAGACCCGGACAAGGCGAGAGCACAGATACGCAGTATTTT
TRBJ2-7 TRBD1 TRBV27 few CASSSWDRVSYEQYF TGTGCCAGCAGTTCCTGGGACAGGGTCTCCTACGAGCAGTACTTC
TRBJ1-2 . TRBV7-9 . CASSLEVRERLF TGTGCCAGCAGCTTAGAAGTTCGGGAGAGACTCTTC
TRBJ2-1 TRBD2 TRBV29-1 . CSGSQGLATDEQFF TGCAGCGGGTCCCAGGGACTAGCGACGGATGAGCAGTTCTTC
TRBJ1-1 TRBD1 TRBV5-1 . CASSQTGINTEAFF TGCGCCAGCAGCCAGACAGGGATTAACACTGAAGCTTTCTTT
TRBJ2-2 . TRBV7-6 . CASSLRGGTNTGELFF TGTGCCAGCAGCTTGAGAGGGGGAACGAACACCGGGGAGCTGTTTTTT
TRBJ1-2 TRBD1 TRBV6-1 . CASTFSGGGYTF TGTGCCAGCACCTTCTCAGGGGGCGGCTACACCTTC
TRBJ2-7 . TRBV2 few CASSDRGVNEQYF TGTGCCAGCAGTGACAGGGGAGTTAACGAGCAGTACTTC
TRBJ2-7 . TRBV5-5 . CASSLVSGVEQYF TGTGCCAGCAGCTTGGTTTCCGGGGTCGAGCAGTACTTC
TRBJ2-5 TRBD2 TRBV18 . CASSPKGLERGTQYF TGTGCCAGCTCACCAAAGGGACTAGAACGGGGGACCCAGTACTTC
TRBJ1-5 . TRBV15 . CATSRDEAQPQHF TGTGCCACCAGCAGAGACGAGGCTCAGCCCCAGCATTTT
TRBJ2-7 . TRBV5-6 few CASSLASISEQYF TGTGCCAGCAGCTTGGCCTCGATCAGCGAGCAGTACTTC
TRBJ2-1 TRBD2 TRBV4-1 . CASSSTSGGPNEQFF TGCGCCAGCAGCTCAACTAGCGGGGGGCCCAATGAGCAGTTCTTC
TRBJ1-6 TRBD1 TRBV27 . CASSMGQRISPLHF TGTGCCAGCAGTATGGGACAGCGTATTTCACCCCTCCACTTT
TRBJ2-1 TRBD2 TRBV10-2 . CASRPAGGRWEQFF TGCGCCAGCAGGCCAGCGGGGGGGCGGTGGGAGCAGTTCTTC
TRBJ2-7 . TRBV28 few CASVRAGAAYEQYF TGTGCCAGCGTACGGGCAGGGGCGGCCTACGAGCAGTACTTC
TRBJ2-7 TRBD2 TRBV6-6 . CASSGTGGSYEQYF TGTGCCAGCAGCGGGACCGGGGGGTCCTACGAGCAGTACTTC
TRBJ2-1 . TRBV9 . CASSVASKSSYNEQFF TGTGCCAGCAGCGTAGCTAGTAAAAGCTCCTACAATGAGCAGTTCTTC
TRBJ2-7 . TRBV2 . CASSDVLEDREGYEQYF TGTGCCAGCAGTGACGTTTTAGAGGACAGGGAGGGCTACGAGCAGTACTTC
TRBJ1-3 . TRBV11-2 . CASSLDLGVQSGNTIYF TGTGCCAGCAGCTTAGATTTAGGGGTACAATCTGGAAACACCATATATTTT
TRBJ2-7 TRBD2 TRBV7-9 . CASSLGGIGYEQYF TGTGCCAGCAGCCTCGGGGGGATCGGCTACGAGCAGTACTTC
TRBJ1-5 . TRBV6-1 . CASTLGRGSNQPQHF TGTGCCAGCACTTTAGGGCGAGGGAGCAATCAGCCCCAGCATTTT
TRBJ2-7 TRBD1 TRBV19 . CASLSEGAREQYF TGTGCCAGCCTCAGCGAGGGGGCGCGCGAGCAGTACTTC
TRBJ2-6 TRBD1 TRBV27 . CASTRSGQIISGANVLTF TGTGCCAGCACCCGTTCGGGACAGATAATCTCTGGGGCCAACGTCCTGACTTTC
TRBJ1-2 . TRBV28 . CASTMRSYGYTF TGTGCCAGCACCATGCGATCCTATGGCTACACCTTC
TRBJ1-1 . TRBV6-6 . CASSYVILDMSTEAFF TGTGCCAGCAGTTACGTAATCCTAGATATGAGCACTGAAGCTTTCTTT
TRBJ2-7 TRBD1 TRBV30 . CAWSPTGAGEQYF TGTGCCTGGAGCCCGACAGGGGCGGGGGAGCAGTACTTC
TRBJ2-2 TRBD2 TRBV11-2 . CASSGGLAAPGELFF TGTGCCAGCAGCGGGGGACTAGCGGCCCCCGGGGAGCTGTTTTTT
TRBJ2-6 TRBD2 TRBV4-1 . CASSQGALAEVSGANVLTF TGCGCCAGCAGCCAAGGGGCGCTAGCGGAGGTCTCTGGGGCCAACGTCCTGACTTTC
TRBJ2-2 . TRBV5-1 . CASSRGLLQGNTGELFF TGCGCCAGCAGCCGTGGTCTACTACAGGGGAACACCGGGGAGCTGTTTTTT
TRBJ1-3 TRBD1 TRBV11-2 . CASSKGQPTLGNTIYF TGTGCCAGCAGCAAGGGACAGCCAACTCTTGGAAACACCATATATTTT
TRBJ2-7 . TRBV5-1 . CASSKGGGANYEQYF TGCGCCAGCAGTAAGGGCGGAGGGGCTAACTACGAGCAGTACTTC
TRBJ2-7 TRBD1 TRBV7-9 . CASSLVSRGHLGYEQYF TGTGCCAGCAGCTTAGTATCAAGGGGGCATTTGGGTTACGAGCAGTACTTC
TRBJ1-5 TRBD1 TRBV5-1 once CASSLDPGGTQPQHF TGCGCCAGCAGCTTGGATCCAGGGGGGACTCAGCCCCAGCATTTT
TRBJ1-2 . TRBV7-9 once CASSRGGNVGYTF TGTGCCAGCAGCCGCGGGGGGAATGTGGGCTACACCTTC
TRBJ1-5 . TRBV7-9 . CASSLAYGAGNQPQHF TGTGCCAGCAGCTTAGCGTACGGTGCTGGCAATCAGCCCCAGCATTTT
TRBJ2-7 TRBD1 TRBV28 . CASSQQGVSYEQYF TGTGCCAGCAGTCAACAGGGGGTTTCCTACGAGCAGTACTTC
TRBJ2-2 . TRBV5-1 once CASNEDTSTGELFF TGCGCCAGCAACGAGGACACCTCAACCGGGGAGCTGTTTTTT
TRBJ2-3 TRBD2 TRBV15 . CATSRSGMGTDTQYF TGTGCCACCAGCAGAAGCGGGATGGGCACAGATACGCAGTATTTT
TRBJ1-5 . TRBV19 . CASSTPGHNQPQHF TGTGCCAGTAGTACCCCGGGACACAATCAGCCCCAGCATTTT
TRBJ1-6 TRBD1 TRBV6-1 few CASSTDPGQLPHF TGTGCCAGCAGTACTGATCCGGGACAGCTACCCCACTTT
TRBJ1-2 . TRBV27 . CASSLSIGGKVGYTF TGTGCCAGCAGTTTATCGATAGGGGGAAAGGTTGGCTACACCTTC
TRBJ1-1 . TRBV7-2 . CASSSKGMVNTEAFF TGTGCCAGCAGCTCTAAGGGGATGGTGAACACTGAAGCTTTCTTT
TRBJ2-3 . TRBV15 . CATSRDLDTQYF TGTGCCACCAGCCGGGATCTGGATACGCAGTATTTT
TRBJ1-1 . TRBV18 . CASSPLGQNMNTEAFF TGTGCCAGCTCACCCCTCGGACAGAACATGAACACTGAAGCTTTCTTT
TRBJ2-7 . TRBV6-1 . CASSLGGSYEQYF TGTGCCAGCAGCTTAGGCGGGTCCTACGAGCAGTACTTC
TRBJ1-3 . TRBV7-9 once CASSPGGNTIYF TGTGCCAGCAGCCCGGGTGGAAACACCATATATTTT
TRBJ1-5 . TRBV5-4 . CASSLPNQPQHF TGTGCCAGCAGCCTCCCCAATCAGCCCCAGCATTTT
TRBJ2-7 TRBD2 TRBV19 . CASSIRLAGYEQYF TGTGCCAGTAGTATACGACTAGCGGGGTACGAGCAGTACTTC
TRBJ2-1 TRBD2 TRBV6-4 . CASSAPAGGEGEQFF TGTGCCAGCAGTGCCCCAGCGGGGGGGGAGGGTGAGCAGTTCTTC
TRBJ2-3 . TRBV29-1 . CSVERRAGRITDTQYF TGCAGCGTTGAAAGGAGGGCAGGAAGGATTACAGATACGCAGTATTTT
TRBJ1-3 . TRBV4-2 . CASSQERGGLSGNTIYF TGTGCCAGCAGCCAAGAACGGGGGGGGCTGAGCGGAAACACCATATATTTT
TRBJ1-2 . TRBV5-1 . CASSDLFDAGAGGYTF TGCGCCAGCAGCGATCTTTTTGACGCAGGGGCGGGTGGCTACACCTTC
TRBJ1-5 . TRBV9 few CASSQREDQPQHF TGTGCCAGCAGCCAACGTGAGGATCAGCCCCAGCATTTT
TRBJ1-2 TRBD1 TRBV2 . CASAAQGAIGYGYTF TGTGCCAGCGCCGCCCAGGGGGCAATTGGCTATGGCTACACCTTC
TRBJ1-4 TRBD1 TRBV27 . CASSFYRGGEKLFF TGTGCCAGCAGTTTCTACAGGGGAGGTGAAAAACTGTTTTTT
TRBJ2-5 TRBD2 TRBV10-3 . CAISESGTSGRAYQETQYF TGTGCCATCAGTGAGTCCGGGACTAGCGGGAGGGCCTACCAAGAGACCCAGTACTTC
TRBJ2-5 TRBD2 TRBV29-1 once CSVELSDRGGETQYF TGCAGCGTTGAACTTTCGGATCGGGGGGGAGAGACCCAGTACTTC